This T cell receptor (beta chain) was found in a study of T-cell reconstitution after alpha-beta-depleted transplantation in children (dated by TCRdb to 2016 to 2017). Regarding the complete study: T-cell immune reconstitution after TCRalphabeta/CD19-depleted allogeneic hematopoietic cell transplantation in children was quantitatively tracked in the study by means of TCR repertoire profiling.

The investigation overall reported the following: Over the following months the frequencies of hyperexpanded clones went down, and after one year T-cell counts and TCRbeta diversity were mostly credited to newly produced T cells. The apparently early alphabetaT-cell count recovery about two months after transplant was reportedly dependent on only several hundred rapidly expanded clones derived from non-depleted graft cells. In some patients, the high TCRbeta diversity seen at day 60 was put down to recipient T cells and intrathymic progenitors that had survived conditioning.

Trimming takes 8 bases off V and 1 base off J; junction bases not matched to a gene: 11. Inclusive of the bounding cysteine and phenylalanine, the CDR3 is 16 residues long. Solely the CDR3 DNA is kept, with 48 bases framed from the first base. The germline V gene gives CDR1 as MNHEY and CDR2 as SVGEGT. Of note for this clonotype: No cognate antigen has been identified for it. Nothing much larger sits one base from this clone, and base qualities are not available.

In light of the paper, this sample's treatment or condition label describes: allogeneic hematopoietic cell transplantation with graft depleted of TCRalphabeta T cells and CD19 B cells. The transplant recipients were children given TCRalphabeta/CD19-depleted allogeneic hematopoietic cell grafts. Libraries were built with PCR. Sequencing was carried out with an Illumina HiSeq 2500. Molecular barcoding was employed in the preparation of TCR libraries, with unique molecular identifiers being used to normalize TCRbeta repertoire quantification. TCRdb reprocessed the public reads (quality trimming at Q25 with fastp, clone calling with MiXCR) and kept in-frame beta chains. Rows matching on CDR3 protein sequence are summarized as one entry with the most common DNA and genes. Across this sample there are about 870,000 distinct CDR3 sequences, with approximately 15% seen only once. 5% of the sample comes from the top ten.

The starting material was PBMCs, mostly from graft donor cells, obtained 360 days after TCRalphabeta/CD19-depleted stem cell transplant. Recombination connected TRBV6-2 or TRBV6-3 to TRBJ2-4; 7 middle bases align to TRBD2. This TCR was recovered from a male patient younger than 18 who had a stem cell transplant for acute lymphoblastic leukemia, so the T cells may come from the graft donor. The DNA is TGTGCCAGCGGGGGGGAGGTGGTGGAGGCCAAAAACATTCAGTACTTC. This yields the protein CASGGEVVEAKNIQYF.